The sequence of this T cell receptor (beta chain) was determined in a study of blood T cell repertoires in COVID-19. Across the study: The United States, Italy and Spain provided the acute and convalescent COVID-19 samples. T cells, B-cell-depleted T cells, or PBMCs provided the cDNA or gDNA that served as material.

From germline, CDR1 is LNHNV and CDR2 YYDKDF (reference sequence). V was trimmed by 0 bases and J by 13 bases, leaving 16 bases between them. The CDR3 sequence is 15 residues long. Seattle researchers signed up patients amid active infection and tracked them longitudinally. Under the authors' procedure: It was from reference gene primer amplification that nucleated cell counts were estimated. TCRdb keeps only in-frame clones here, not all; method: immunoSEQ multiplex PCR. D and trimming were read from the DNA, whereas the V and J calls and clone size are those reported in that table. The top ten clones hold about 10% of a sample with 390,000 or so clones, more than 75% of them seen once.

Sequences were obtained from peripheral blood. The receptor comes from a woman under 40 with COVID-19, enrolled during active disease. V usage is TRBV15 and J usage is TRBJ1-6; unclear D gene. CDR3: CATSRDLEGFLPLHF. Here the CDR3 DNA reads TGTGCCACCAGCAGAGATTTAGAGGGTTTTTTGCCCCTCCACTTT. The whole variable domain, filled in from reference TRBV15 and TRBJ1-6, reads DAMVIQNPRYQVTQFGKPVTLSCSQTLNHNVMYWYQQKSSQAPKLLFHYYDKDFNNEADTPDNFQSRRPNTSFCFLDIRSPGLGDTAMYLCATSRDLEGFLPLHFGNGTRLTVT.